This record covers a single T cell receptor beta chain. Its specificity is unknown. This sample's time point: recipient sample about 28 days before transplant, after cytoreduction. This record belongs to a study of T cell clonotyping in hematopoietic cell transplantation. Notes on the study in general: After transplant, recipient diversity fell while pathologically expanded clonotypes grew through day 180.

TCRdb's table, derived via immunoSEQ multiplex PCR, lists solely in-frame clones and lacks some. In the table there are some 5,000 clones, about 84% of which are singletons. Germline CDR1 SGHTS, CDR2 YDEGEE. Trimming stripped 7 bases from V and 2 bases from J, with 18 bases between. The CDR3 has 15 amino acids. This chain connects TRBV5-8 to TRBJ2-5, with D perhaps given as TRBD1 or TRBD2 (5 bases each). This sequence was found in a woman in her fifties or sixties with acute myeloid leukemia. Some clones in this sample may be carry-over from other donors' samples. Source: peripheral blood mononuclear cells, taken before stem cell transplant. The DNA of the CDR3 is TGTGCCAGCGACTTGTCAGGGACGGGACAAGAGACCCAGTACTTC. It codes for CASDLSGTGQETQYF.